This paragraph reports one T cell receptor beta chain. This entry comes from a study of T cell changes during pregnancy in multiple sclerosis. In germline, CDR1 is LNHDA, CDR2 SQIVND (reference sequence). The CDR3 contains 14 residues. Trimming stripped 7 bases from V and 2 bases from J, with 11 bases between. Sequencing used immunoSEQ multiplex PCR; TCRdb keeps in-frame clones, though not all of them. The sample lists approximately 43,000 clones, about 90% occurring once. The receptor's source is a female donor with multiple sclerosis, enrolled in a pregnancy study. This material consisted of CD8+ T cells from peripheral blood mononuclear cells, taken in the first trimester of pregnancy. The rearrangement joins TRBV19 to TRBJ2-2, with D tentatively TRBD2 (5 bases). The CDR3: CASNRDANTGELFF. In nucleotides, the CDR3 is TGTGCCAGTAACCGGGATGCCAACACCGGGGAGCTGTTTTTT.